The T cell receptor (beta chain) under discussion was sequenced for a study of T cell clonality in common variable immunodeficiency. Notes on the study in general: The cause of increased CVID clonality remains unclear without subpopulation sequencing.

CDR3 length: 15 residues. The V gene's germline CDR1 is SGHRS and CDR2 YFSETQ. J lost 6 bases, V lost 2 bases, and 5 bases had no gene match. Only in-frame clones appear in the TCRdb table, and some are missing; sequencing was by immunoSEQ multiplex PCR. In total the sample includes more than 65,000 clones, none of them seen once. This clone was counted ten times or more. Its target is unknown. Read sequence stops 3 residues before the CDR3 end, and the germline J gene provides the missing end. The J gene is TRBJ1-5, the V gene TRBV5-1; 10 bases match TRBD1. This sequence was found in a person aged 18-69 years in good health. Sequencing input: peripheral blood mononuclear cells. CDR3 region: CASSLGTGVGQPQHF. The part of the CDR3 DNA that was read is TGCGCCAGCAGCTTAGGGACAGGGGTTGGTCAGCCC.